A selection of T cell receptor beta chains follows, all from one sample in a study of blood T cell repertoires in COVID-19. Repertoires were generated with immunoSEQ multiplex PCR, while TCRdb's copy carries only in-frame clones and drops some. Of about 150,000 clones listed, roughly 84% were seen once; the top ten hold 8.9%. Sequencing input: peripheral blood. The receptors were gathered from a man aged 30 to 39 with COVID-19, enrolled during active disease. CDR3s include the opening cysteine and the closing phenylalanine or tryptophan. Fields, in order: clone size, D gene, V gene, J gene, CDR3 DNA, CDR3 protein. A D gene is named only where the DNA matches it firmly. A row's size may be missing; if present it is once, few, many or a size class.

abundance: -
d_gene: -
v_gene: TRBV5-1
j_gene: TRBJ2-7
CDR3nt: TGCGCCAGCAGCTCACCCGGGACTCCAGCCTACGAGCAGTACTTC
CDR3aa: CASSSPGTPAYEQYF

abundance: once
d_gene: -
v_gene: TRBV7-2
j_gene: TRBJ1-1
CDR3nt: TGTGCCAGCAGCTCATATCTAGGAGCTTTCTTT
CDR3aa: CASSSYLGAFF

abundance: -
d_gene: -
v_gene: TRBV2
j_gene: TRBJ1-2
CDR3nt: TGTGCCAGCAGTGAAGAGTTGGGCCGTTATGGCTACACCTTC
CDR3aa: CASSEELGRYGYTF

abundance: -
d_gene: TRBD1
v_gene: TRBV6-5
j_gene: TRBJ2-7
CDR3nt: TGTGCCAGCACAAGGGACAGCACCTACGAGCAGTACTTC
CDR3aa: CASTRDSTYEQYF

abundance: -
d_gene: TRBD1
v_gene: TRBV5-6
j_gene: TRBJ1-2
CDR3nt: TGTGCCAGCAGCACCGTAGGACAGGGCGTCTATGGCTACACCTTC
CDR3aa: CASSTVGQGVYGYTF

abundance: -
d_gene: TRBD2
v_gene: TRBV5-1
j_gene: TRBJ2-1
CDR3nt: TGCGCCAGCAGAGCGGAGACTAGCGGGAGCCATGAGCAGTTCTTC
CDR3aa: CASRAETSGSHEQFF

abundance: -
d_gene: -
v_gene: TRBV18
j_gene: TRBJ1-2
CDR3nt: TGTGCCAGCTCACCACAATCTGCGTTCTCCTATGGCTACACCTTC
CDR3aa: CASSPQSAFSYGYTF

abundance: -
d_gene: -
v_gene: TRBV18
j_gene: TRBJ1-2
CDR3nt: TGTGCCAGCTCACCAAGGGGTGGTGGCTACACCTTC
CDR3aa: CASSPRGGGYTF

abundance: once
d_gene: TRBD2
v_gene: TRBV11-3
j_gene: TRBJ2-1
CDR3nt: TGTGCCAGCCAAAGAGGGCGGGGGAGTAATGAGCAGTTCTTC
CDR3aa: CASQRGRGSNEQFF

abundance: -
d_gene: -
v_gene: TRBV6-5
j_gene: TRBJ2-5
CDR3nt: TGTGCCAGCAGTCACACTAGGGAAGAGACCCAGTACTTC
CDR3aa: CASSHTREETQYF

abundance: -
d_gene: -
v_gene: TRBV7-3
j_gene: TRBJ2-1
CDR3nt: TGTGCCAGCAGCTTACTCGGTGAGCAGTTCTTC
CDR3aa: CASSLLGEQFF

abundance: -
d_gene: -
v_gene: TRBV10-3
j_gene: TRBJ1-5
CDR3nt: TGTGCCATCAGTGTGAACGGTGTTCAGCCCCAGCATTTT
CDR3aa: CAISVNGVQPQHF

abundance: -
d_gene: TRBD1
v_gene: TRBV30
j_gene: TRBJ1-1
CDR3nt: TGTGCCTGGAGTCGGGGACAGGGGAACACTGAAGCTTTCTTT
CDR3aa: CAWSRGQGNTEAFF

abundance: -
d_gene: TRBD2
v_gene: TRBV9
j_gene: TRBJ2-3
CDR3nt: TGTGCCAGCAGCGCCTATACTAGCGGTGGGGATACGCAGTATTTT
CDR3aa: CASSAYTSGGDTQYF

abundance: -
d_gene: -
v_gene: TRBV6-5
j_gene: TRBJ2-5
CDR3nt: TGTGCCAGCAGCCTCCAAGAGACCCAGTACTTC
CDR3aa: CASSLQETQYF

abundance: -
d_gene: TRBD2
v_gene: TRBV7-9
j_gene: TRBJ2-1
CDR3nt: TGTGCCAGCAGCTCCGGGGGGGACTTCACTCGGCCCTTGGCGTTCTTC
CDR3aa: CASSSGGDFTRPLAFF

abundance: -
d_gene: -
v_gene: TRBV5-4
j_gene: TRBJ2-1
CDR3nt: TGTGCCAGCAGCGGGGGGTCAGAGCAGTTCTTC
CDR3aa: CASSGGSEQFF

abundance: few
d_gene: TRBD1
v_gene: TRBV10-3
j_gene: TRBJ1-2
CDR3nt: TGTGCCATCAGTGAGGGACAGGGCTATGGCTACACCTTC
CDR3aa: CAISEGQGYGYTF

abundance: -
d_gene: -
v_gene: TRBV21-1
j_gene: TRBJ2-4
CDR3nt: TGTGTCAGGGGCTTGGTTCAGTACTTC
CDR3aa: CVRGLVQYF

abundance: -
d_gene: -
v_gene: TRBV27
j_gene: TRBJ2-1
CDR3nt: TGTGCCAGCCACTACTCCGGGTTGCACAATGAGCAGTTCTTC
CDR3aa: CASHYSGLHNEQFF

abundance: -
d_gene: TRBD1
v_gene: TRBV9
j_gene: TRBJ2-2
CDR3nt: TGTGCCAGCAGCGGCGAGGGGGCTGGAACCGGGGAGCTGTTTTTT
CDR3aa: CASSGEGAGTGELFF

abundance: -
d_gene: -
v_gene: TRBV4-3
j_gene: TRBJ1-2
CDR3nt: TGCGCCAGCAGCCAAGAGCCCCAGGGAAACTATGGCTACACCTTC
CDR3aa: CASSQEPQGNYGYTF

abundance: few
d_gene: TRBD2
v_gene: TRBV5-6
j_gene: TRBJ2-1
CDR3nt: TGTGCCAGCAGTCCGTTGTTGGGGAGGGCCGATGAGCAGTTCTTC
CDR3aa: CASSPLLGRADEQFF

abundance: -
d_gene: -
v_gene: TRBV4-3
j_gene: TRBJ2-5
CDR3nt: TGCGCCAGCAGCCAAGACCCGCCAGGAGGGCGAGAGACCCAGTACTTC
CDR3aa: CASSQDPPGGRETQYF

abundance: -
d_gene: TRBD2
v_gene: TRBV9
j_gene: TRBJ2-5
CDR3nt: TGTGCCAGCAGCGTAGGGATAGGCGGGAGCTTAGGTGAGACCCAGTACTTC
CDR3aa: CASSVGIGGSLGETQYF

abundance: once
d_gene: -
v_gene: TRBV24-1
j_gene: TRBJ2-3
CDR3nt: TGTGCCACCAGTGATTTTAAGGGACAAGGGGGCACAGATACGCAGTATTTT
CDR3aa: CATSDFKGQGGTDTQYF

abundance: -
d_gene: TRBD2
v_gene: TRBV11-2
j_gene: TRBJ2-3
CDR3nt: TGTGCCAGCAGCTTAGTTGGGGCTAGCGGGAGTTGGGCAGATACGCAGTATTTT
CDR3aa: CASSLVGASGSWADTQYF